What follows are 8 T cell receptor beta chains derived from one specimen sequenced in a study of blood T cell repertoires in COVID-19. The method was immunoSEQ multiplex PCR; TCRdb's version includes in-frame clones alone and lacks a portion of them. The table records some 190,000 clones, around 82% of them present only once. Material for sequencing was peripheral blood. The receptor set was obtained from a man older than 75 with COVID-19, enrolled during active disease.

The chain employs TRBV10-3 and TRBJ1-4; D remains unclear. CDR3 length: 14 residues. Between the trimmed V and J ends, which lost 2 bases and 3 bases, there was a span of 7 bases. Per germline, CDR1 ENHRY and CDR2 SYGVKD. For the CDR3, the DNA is TGTGCCATCAGTGAGGGAGGGTCTAATGAAAAACTGTTTTTT. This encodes CAISEGGSNEKLFF.

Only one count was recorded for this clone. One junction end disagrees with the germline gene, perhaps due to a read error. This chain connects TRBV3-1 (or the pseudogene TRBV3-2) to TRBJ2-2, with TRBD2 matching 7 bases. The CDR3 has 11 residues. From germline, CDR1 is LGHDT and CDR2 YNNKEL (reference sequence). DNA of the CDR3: TGTGCCAGCAGCCAAATTCGGGAGGTGTTTTTT. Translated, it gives CASSQIREVFF.

The CDR3 here is CASSGGQIYGYTF. The DNA for the CDR3 is TGTGCCAGCAGCGGGGGGCAGATCTATGGCTACACCTTC. The chain couples TRBV6-5 to TRBJ1-2, with D perhaps TRBD1 (6 bases). With 6 bases removed from V and 4 bases from J, the gap between germline ends came to 12 bases. CDR3 size: 13 residues. Looked up from germline, CDR1 is MNHEY and CDR2 is SVGAGI.

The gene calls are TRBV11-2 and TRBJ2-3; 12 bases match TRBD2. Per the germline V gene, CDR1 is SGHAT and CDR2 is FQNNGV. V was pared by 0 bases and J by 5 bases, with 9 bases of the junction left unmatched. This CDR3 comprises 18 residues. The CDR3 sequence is CASSLDRQLAGGRDTQYF. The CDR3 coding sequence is TGTGCCAGCAGCTTAGATCGCCAACTAGCGGGGGGACGAGATACGCAGTATTTT.

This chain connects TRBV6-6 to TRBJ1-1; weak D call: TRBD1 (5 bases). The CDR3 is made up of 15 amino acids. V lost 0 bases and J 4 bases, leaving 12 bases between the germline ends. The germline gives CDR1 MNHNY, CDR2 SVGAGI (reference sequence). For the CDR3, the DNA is TGTGCCAGCAGTTACTCTGCCAGGGTTGGCACTGAAGCTTTCTTT. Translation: CASSYSARVGTEAFF.

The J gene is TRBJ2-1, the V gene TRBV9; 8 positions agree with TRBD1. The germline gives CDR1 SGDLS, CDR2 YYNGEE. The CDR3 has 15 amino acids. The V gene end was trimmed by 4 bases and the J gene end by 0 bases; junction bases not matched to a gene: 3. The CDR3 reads CASSPQGASYNEQFF. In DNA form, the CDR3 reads TGTGCCAGCAGCCCTCAGGGGGCCTCCTACAATGAGCAGTTCTTC.

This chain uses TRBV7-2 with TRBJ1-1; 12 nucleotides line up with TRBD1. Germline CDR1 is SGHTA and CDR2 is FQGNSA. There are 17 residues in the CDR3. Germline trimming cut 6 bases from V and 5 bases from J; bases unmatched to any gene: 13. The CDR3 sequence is CASSPPPGQGAKTEAFF. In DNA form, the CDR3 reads TGTGCCAGCAGTCCCCCACCGGGACAGGGGGCGAAAACTGAAGCTTTCTTT.

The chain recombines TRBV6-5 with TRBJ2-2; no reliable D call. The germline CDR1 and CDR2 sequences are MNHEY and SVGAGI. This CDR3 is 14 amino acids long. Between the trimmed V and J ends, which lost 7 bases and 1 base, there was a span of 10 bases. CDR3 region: CASKISRNTGELFF. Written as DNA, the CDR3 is TGTGCCAGCAAGATATCGAGGAACACCGGGGAGCTGTTTTTT.